What follows are 29 T cell receptor beta chains derived from one specimen sequenced in a study of blood T cell repertoires in COVID-19. Assay: immunoSEQ multiplex PCR; the TCRdb copy retains only in-frame clones and omits some. The table records approximately 82,000 clones, roughly four fifths of them present only once. Material for sequencing was peripheral blood. These receptors came from a human donor in a cohort sampled during active COVID-19.

This chain uses TRBV30 with TRBJ1-3; TRBD1 matches 10 bases. There are 14 residues in the CDR3. V shed 4 bases and J 8 bases; nucleotides not matched to a gene: 8. CDR1 and CDR2 from the germline V gene are GTSNPN and SVGIG (reference sequence). DNA for the CDR3: TGTGCCTGGAAGGACAGGGGGAAGCCGGACACCATATATTTT. Translating it yields CAWKDRGKPDTIYF.

This rearrangement joins TRBV18 to TRBJ2-2, with a possible D match to TRBD2 (5 bases). The CDR3 has 16 residues. Trimming stripped 1 base from V and 1 base from J, with 10 bases between. CDR1 KGHSH and CDR2 LQKENI come from the germline V gene. DNA for the CDR3: TGTGCCAGCTCACCACGGGAGATTTTGAACACCGGGGAGCTGTTTTTT. Amino acid sequence: CASSPREILNTGELFF.

The rearrangement uses TRBV7-2 and TRBJ2-7; 7 positions match TRBD2. The V and J ends lost 5 bases and 2 bases, in that order; junction bases with no gene match: 12. Germline values: CDR1 SGHTA, CDR2 FQGNSA. This CDR3 comprises 16 residues. For the CDR3, the DNA is TGTGCCAGCAGCCTAGGAGGGTGGGGGGGTACCTACGAGCAGTACTTC. It codes for CASSLGGWGGTYEQYF.

The chain joins TRBV5-4 to TRBJ2-7; 8 bases agree with TRBD2. Per the germline V gene, CDR1 is SGHNT and CDR2 is YYREEE (reference sequence). J was trimmed by 3 bases and V by 0 bases; bases with no gene match: 5. The CDR3 extends over 15 amino acids. CDR3 bases: TGTGCCAGCAGCTTGGGGCTAGCGGGTTACTACGAGCAGTACTTC. Its translation is CASSLGLAGYYEQYF.

The rearrangement links TRBV19 to TRBJ1-2, with TRBD1 as a possible D gene (6 bases). Germline CDR1 LNHDA, CDR2 SQIVND (reference sequence). V lost 8 bases, J lost 5 bases, and 21 bases lay in between. This CDR3 contains 15 residues. Written as DNA, the CDR3 is TGTGCCAGTTCGGGGGGCGGCAGGGCGCGTTATGGCTACACCTTC. As protein: CASSGGGRARYGYTF.

The chain employs TRBV6-6 and TRBJ1-1; D is unclear. The CDR3 loop spans 14 amino acids. Per the germline V gene, CDR1 is MNHNY and CDR2 is SVGAGI (reference sequence). Between the trimmed V and J ends, which lost 2 bases and 4 bases, there was a span of 11 bases. This CDR3 is CASSYDGEGTEAFF. The CDR3, as DNA: TGTGCCAGCAGTTACGACGGGGAGGGCACTGAAGCTTTCTTT.

The V and J genes are TRBV19 and TRBJ1-1; possible D gene TRBD1, 6 bases. The length of the CDR3 is 15 residues. Trimming stripped 3 bases from V and 0 bases from J, with 11 bases between. The germline V gene has CDR1 LNHDA and CDR2 SQIVND (reference sequence). The CDR3 DNA sequence: TGTGCCAGTAGTATGGTGGACAGTATGAACACTGAAGCTTTCTTT. Translating it yields CASSMVDSMNTEAFF.

This clone has a single count. The chain recombines TRBV7-6 with TRBJ1-2; 8 positions agree with TRBD1. Germline lookup yields CDR1 SGHVS and CDR2 FNYEAQ. The trim removed 5 bases at V and 3 bases at J, leaving 14 bases unmatched. This CDR3 is 17 amino acids long. In DNA, the CDR3 is TGTGCCAGCAGCACAGACAGGGGCGCCCCCGGGGACTATGGCTACACCTTC. It codes for CASSTDRGAPGDYGYTF.

This sequence joins TRBV7-2 and TRBJ2-3; D gene unclear. Trimming shortened V by 0 bases and J by 6 bases, and 4 bases separated the two germline ends. The CDR3 length is 12 residues. CDR1 SGHTA and CDR2 FQGNSA come from the germline V gene. The DNA of the CDR3 is TGTGCCAGCAGCTTAGCTGAGGATACGCAGTATTTT. Protein sequence: CASSLAEDTQYF.

This clone was counted once. The chain uses TRBV3-1 (or the pseudogene TRBV3-2) and TRBJ1-2, with 8 bases matching TRBD1. The V segment lost 4 bases and the J segment 0 bases; nucleotides outside the gene matches: 10. The V gene's germline CDR1 is LGHDT and CDR2 YNNKEL (reference sequence). This CDR3 spans 17 amino acids. This CDR3 is CASSPAGTGPTNYGYTF. CDR3 DNA: TGTGCCAGCAGCCCAGCCGGGACAGGACCAACTAACTATGGCTACACCTTC.

The J gene is TRBJ1-2, the V gene TRBV6-5, with a tentative D call TRBD1 (6 bases). Germline CDR1 MNHEY, CDR2 SVGAGI. V was pared by 6 bases and J by 5 bases, with 13 bases between. The CDR3 totals 13 residues. The CDR3 nucleotides are TGTGCCAGCAGGGTAACAGGGTCATATGGCTACACCTTC. Protein sequence: CASRVTGSYGYTF.

V usage is TRBV5-1 and J usage is TRBJ2-3; weak D call: TRBD1 (6 bases). Germline lookup yields CDR1 SGHRS and CDR2 YFSETQ. V was cut by 0 bases and J by 5 bases, with 10 bases left in between. This CDR3 contains 14 residues. CDR3 nucleotide sequence: TGCGCCAGCAGCTTGGGACAGGTTAAAGATACGCAGTATTTT. Translation: CASSLGQVKDTQYF.

The chain combines TRBV7-9 with TRBJ1-4; TRBD1 might be the D (6 bases). V lost 7 bases and J 7 bases, leaving 13 bases between the germline ends. Germline V gene data show CDR1 as SEHNR and CDR2 as FQNEAQ (reference sequence). CDR3 length: 13 residues. The CDR3 loop is CASTLAGVEKLFF. Here the CDR3 DNA reads TGTGCCAGCACCCTTGCAGGGGTTGAAAAACTGTTTTTT.

The chain is built from TRBV9 and TRBJ1-4; D uncertain. Looked up from germline, CDR1 is SGDLS and CDR2 is YYNGEE. There are 17 residues in the CDR3. V was shortened by 4 bases and J by 3 bases, with 19 bases between the two germline ends. In DNA form, the CDR3 reads TGTGCCAGCAGCTCAGAACGCAAAAATGCAGCTAATGAAAAACTGTTTTTT. Residues: CASSSERKNAANEKLFF.

The chain is built from TRBV5-4 and TRBJ2-2; D unresolved. V was trimmed by 0 bases and J by 8 bases, leaving 5 bases between them. The CDR3 is made up of 12 amino acids. CDR1 and CDR2 (germline): SGHNT, YYREEE (reference sequence). The CDR3 nucleotides are TGTGCCAGCAGCTTGGATAGAGGGGAGCTGTTTTTT. It translates to CASSLDRGELFF. Full variable domain (remainder filled in from reference TRBV5-4 and TRBJ2-2): ETGVTQSPTHLIKTRGQQVTLRCSSQSGHNTVSWYQQALGQGPQFIFQYYREEENGRGNFPPRFSGLQFPNYSSELNVNALELDDSALYLCASSLDRGELFFGEGSRLTVL.

The chain employs TRBV19 and TRBJ2-2, with 7 bases that match TRBD1. CDR1 is LNHDA, CDR2 SQIVND, per germline (reference sequence). This CDR3 spans 15 amino acids. The trim removed 2 bases at V and 8 bases at J, leaving 8 bases unmatched. This CDR3 is CASSIQTGFRGELFF. CDR3 DNA sequence: TGTGCCAGTAGTATACAGACAGGGTTTCGAGGGGAGCTGTTTTTT.

Within the sample, this clone is large. V usage is TRBV7-6 and J usage is TRBJ2-3; TRBD2 matches 8 bases. Germline trimming cut 0 bases from V and 5 bases from J; bases unmatched to any gene: 4. Germline CDR1 reads SGHVS; CDR2 reads FNYEAQ. The CDR3 loop spans 15 amino acids. The CDR3 loop is CASSLAGGGGDTQYF. CDR3 DNA sequence: TGTGCCAGCAGCTTAGCCGGGGGGGGAGGAGATACGCAGTATTTT. Based on the CDR3 plus reference TRBV7-6 and TRBJ2-3, the full variable domain is GAGVSQSPRYKVTKRGQDVALRCDPISGHVSLYWYRQALGQGPEFLTYFNYEAQQDKSGLPNDRFSAERPEGSISTLTIQRTEQRDSAMYRCASSLAGGGGDTQYFGPGTRLTVL.

V gene TRBV7-2 combines with J gene TRBJ1-2; 10 bases match TRBD1. Germline CDR1 reads SGHTA; CDR2 reads FQGNSA. The V and J ends lost 3 bases and 5 bases, in that order; junction bases with no gene match: 3. This CDR3 spans 14 amino acids. The CDR3 sequence: CASSLPGQGYGYTF. For the CDR3, the DNA is TGTGCCAGCAGCTTGCCGGGACAGGGGTATGGCTACACCTTC.

The genes are TRBV6-4 and TRBJ1-1; D is possibly TRBD1 (6 bases). The CDR3 has 11 residues. CDR1 is MRHNA and CDR2 is SNTAGT in the germline V gene. V shed 11 bases and J shed 10 bases, with 17 bases lying between them. In DNA, the CDR3 is TGTGCCGTCAAGGGGGGGCGGAGAGCTTTCTTT. It is translated as CAVKGGRRAFF.

The chain combines TRBV6-2 or TRBV6-3 with TRBJ1-5; D is ambiguous. Trimming pared 2 bases from V and 3 bases from J, leaving 8 bases between. Germline CDR1 MNHEY, CDR2 SVGEGT. This CDR3 is built from 14 residues. CDR3: CASSYLTDNQPQHF. Written as DNA, the CDR3 is TGTGCCAGCAGTTACCTCACAGACAATCAGCCCCAGCATTTT.

This rearrangement joins TRBV11-2 to TRBJ2-7, with D possibly being TRBD2 (5 bases). Germline CDR1 SGHAT, CDR2 FQNNGV. V gave up 4 bases and J gave up 3 bases, with 13 bases separating them. The CDR3 is 14 amino acids. The CDR3 loop reads CASSSIEGYYEQYF. CDR3 nucleotide sequence: TGTGCCAGCAGCTCCATTGAGGGTTACTACGAGCAGTACTTC. The whole variable domain, remainder taken from reference TRBV11-2 and TRBJ2-7, is EAGVAQSPRYKIIEKRQSVAFWCNPISGHATLYWYQQILGQGPKLLIQFQNNGVVDDSQLPKDRFSAERLKGVDSTLKIQPAKLEDSAVYLCASSSIEGYYEQYFGPGTRLTVT.

This sequence joins TRBV18 and TRBJ2-7; 8 bases line up with TRBD1. The V and J ends lost 5 bases and 1 base, in that order; junction bases with no gene match: 7. Germline V gene lookup returns CDR1 KGHSH and CDR2 LQKENI. The CDR3 is made up of 15 amino acids. CDR3 sequence: CASSEGQAPSYEQYF. CDR3 DNA: TGTGCCAGCTCAGAGGGACAGGCGCCTTCCTACGAGCAGTACTTC.

This chain uses TRBV12-3 or TRBV12-4 with TRBJ2-5; D is perhaps TRBD2 (5 bases). This CDR3 spans 13 amino acids. V lost 5 bases and J lost 1, with 8 bases in between. The CDR3 is CASSGSFQETQYF. The CDR3 region has the DNA TGTGCCAGCAGTGGGAGTTTCCAAGAGACCCAGTACTTC.

In regard to this clone: Other DNA sequences of this sample code for an identical CDR3. The chain couples TRBV9 to TRBJ2-1; 11 positions agree with TRBD2. This CDR3 region has 15 residues. The germline CDR1 and CDR2 sequences are SGDLS and YYNGEE. The V gene end was trimmed by 0 bases and the J gene end by 6 bases; junction bases not matched to a gene: 2. CDR3 protein: CASSVVAGGLNEQFF. CDR3 bases: TGTGCCAGCAGCGTAGTAGCGGGGGGGCTCAATGAGCAGTTCTTC.

The V call is TRBV13, the J call TRBJ2-2; 12 bases align to TRBD2. The CDR3 is 16 residues long. Germline V gives CDR1 PRHDT, CDR2 FYEKMQ (reference sequence). J was trimmed by 5 bases and V by 5 bases; bases with no gene match: 6. DNA of the CDR3: TGTGCCAGCAGCCTTGGACTAGCGGGGCGTACCGGGGAGCTGTTTTTT. Residues: CASSLGLAGRTGELFF.

The rearrangement links TRBV18 to TRBJ2-1, with no clear D. Trimming pared 8 bases from V and 4 bases from J, leaving 18 bases between. The germline gives CDR1 KGHSH, CDR2 LQKENI. This CDR3 contains 15 residues. The CDR3: CASATLTGGYNEQFF. CDR3 bases: TGTGCCAGCGCCACCCTGACGGGTGGATACAATGAGCAGTTCTTC.

The chain employs TRBV6-5 and TRBJ1-5, with D uncertain. The germline V gene has CDR1 MNHEY and CDR2 SVGAGI. The V end was cut by 2 bases, the J end by 3 bases, with 5 bases between. This CDR3 comprises 13 residues. The CDR3 sequence is CASSYELNQPQHF. The CDR3, as DNA: TGTGCCAGCAGTTACGAGCTCAATCAGCCCCAGCATTTT.

The chain links TRBV11-1 to TRBJ2-5; 9 bases are shared with TRBD1. V dropped 5 bases and J dropped 4; count of bases not matched to a gene: 8. The CDR3 runs to 15 residues. Germline V gene data show CDR1 as SGHAT and CDR2 as FQDESV (reference sequence). CDR3 DNA: TGTGCCAGCAGCCCCGTAAACAGGGGGCGAGAGACCCAGTACTTC. Its translation is CASSPVNRGRETQYF.

This chain joins TRBV18 and TRBJ1-5; D unclear. CDR3 size: 13 residues. The ends were cut back, 4 bases at V and 1 base at J, with 5 bases in the middle. Germline V gene data show CDR1 as KGHSH and CDR2 as LQKENI. The DNA of the CDR3 is TGTGCCAGCTCACAACAAAGCAATCAGCCCCAGCATTTT. It specifies CASSQQSNQPQHF.